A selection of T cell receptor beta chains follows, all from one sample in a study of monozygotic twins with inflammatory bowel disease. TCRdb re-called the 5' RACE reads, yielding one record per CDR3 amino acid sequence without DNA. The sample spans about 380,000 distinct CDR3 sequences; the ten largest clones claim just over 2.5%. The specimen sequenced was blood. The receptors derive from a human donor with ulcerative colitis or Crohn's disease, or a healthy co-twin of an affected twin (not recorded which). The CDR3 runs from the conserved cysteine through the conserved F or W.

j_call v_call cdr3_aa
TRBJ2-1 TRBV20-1 CSAPPGTGYYNEQFF
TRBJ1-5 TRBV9 CASSVAGGNGNQPQHF
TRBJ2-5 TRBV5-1 CASSKGQYHQETQYF
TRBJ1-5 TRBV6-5 CASSTGRYSNQPQHF
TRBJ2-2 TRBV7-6 CASSLSAGGQDTGELFF
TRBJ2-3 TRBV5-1 CASSPTGGPTPTDTQYF
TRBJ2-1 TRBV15 CATSRGKSGTINEQFF
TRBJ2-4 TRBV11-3 CASSLRGPHRERNIQYF
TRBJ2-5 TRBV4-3 CASSQELQETQYF
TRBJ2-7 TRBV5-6 CASQGISYEQYF
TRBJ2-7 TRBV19 CASRPTESYEQYF
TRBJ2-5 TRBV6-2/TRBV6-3 CASSSTDLGQRGETQYF
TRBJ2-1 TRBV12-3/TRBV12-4 CASSPPAANEQFF
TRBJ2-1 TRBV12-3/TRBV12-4 CASSFSVDEQFF
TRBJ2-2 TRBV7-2 CASSLITGGAGELFF
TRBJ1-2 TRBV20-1 CSASGTGVGYGYTF
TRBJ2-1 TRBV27 CASSLLHHNEQFF
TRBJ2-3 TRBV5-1 CASSFYRGGPTDTQYF
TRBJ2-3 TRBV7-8 CAIDRAGGLTDTQYF
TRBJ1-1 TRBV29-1 CSVDIGERNTEAFF
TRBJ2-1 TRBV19 CASSIIGLRDEQFF
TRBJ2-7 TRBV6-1 CASRPGQHYEQYF
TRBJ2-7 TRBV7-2 CASSQNIFYEQYF
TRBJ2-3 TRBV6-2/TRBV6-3 CASSYLGASGGATQYF
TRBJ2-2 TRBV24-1 CATSDPPGTGHTGELFF
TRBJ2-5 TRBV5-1 CASSWRDGEQETQYF
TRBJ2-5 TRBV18 CASSPRGRQGGIVETQYF
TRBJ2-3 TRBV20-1 CSARAYRGFSDTQYF
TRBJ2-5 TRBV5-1 CASSLSTRVGETQYF
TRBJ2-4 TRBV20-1 CSAILAAKNIQYF
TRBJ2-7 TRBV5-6 CASSRTRTYEQYF
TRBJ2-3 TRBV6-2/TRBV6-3 CASSYLRLAGSSTDTQYF
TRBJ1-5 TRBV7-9 CASSDGQGADSNQPQHF